The rows below give T cell receptor beta chains drawn from one sample of a study of blood T cell repertoires in COVID-19. Assay used: immunoSEQ multiplex PCR; TCRdb lists only in-frame clones, some missing. Among roughly 190,000 clones listed, 80% to 90% were seen once. Sequenced sample: peripheral blood. The receptors shown here come from a woman aged 55 to 70 with COVID-19, enrolled during active disease. CDR3s include the opening cysteine and the closing phenylalanine or tryptophan. A D gene is named only where the DNA matches it firmly. Part of the rows lack a size; the others show once, few, many or a class for expanded clones.

clone_size,cdr3_length,j_call,v_call,d_call,cdr3_nt,cdr3_aa
-,13,TRBJ1-2,TRBV30,-,TGTGCCTGGAGTGTCACAGGAAACTATGGCTACACCTTC,CAWSVTGNYGYTF
-,15,TRBJ1-4,TRBV21-1,-,TGTGCCAGCAGCAGGGAGACAGGGTCTAATGAAAAACTGTTTTTT,CASSRETGSNEKLFF
-,15,TRBJ1-1,TRBV28,TRBD1,TGTGCCAGCAGTTCCGCGACAGGGAAAGGGACTGAAGCTTTCTTT,CASSSATGKGTEAFF
-,13,TRBJ1-2,TRBV4-1,-,TGCGCCAGCAGTCCTCCACAGGGTAGGGGCTACACCTTC,CASSPPQGRGYTF
-,15,TRBJ2-1,TRBV19,-,TGTGCCAGTACTTCCCCTAGCGCCGTTTACAATGAGCAGTTCTTC,CASTSPSAVYNEQFF
-,15,TRBJ1-5,TRBV24-1,-,TGTGCCACCAGCGCAAGTCAGGGGAGCAATCAGCCCCAGCATTTT,CATSASQGSNQPQHF
-,14,TRBJ2-7,TRBV11-3,TRBD2,TGTGCCAGCAGCCAGCGGGGCAGGGAGTACGAGCAGTACTTC,CASSQRGREYEQYF
-,18,TRBJ2-7,TRBV19,TRBD2,TGTGCCAGTAGTATAGTAGTGGCTAGCGGGATGAGCTCCTACGAGCAGTACTTC,CASSIVVASGMSSYEQYF
-,13,TRBJ2-3,TRBV27,-,TGTGCCAGCAGTCCCTCCCCGAGCGGTACGCAGTATTTT,CASSPSPSGTQYF
-,14,TRBJ1-1,TRBV19,-,TGTGCCAGTAGTACCCCCCCCGGTTTGCGGGAGGCTTTCTTT,CASSTPPGLREAFF
-,15,TRBJ2-3,TRBV7-9,TRBD2,TGTGCCAGCAGCCCGGATGGCGGGAGAACAGATACGCAGTATTTT,CASSPDGGRTDTQYF
few,18,TRBJ2-7,TRBV4-1,-,TGCGCCAGCAGCCAAGATAGTGTCAATGTCGGGGGTTCCTACGAGCAGTACTTC,CASSQDSVNVGGSYEQYF
-,16,TRBJ2-7,TRBV7-9,-,TGTGCCAGCAGCCTCGGACAGCCAGGGAGCTCCTACGAGCAGTACTTC,CASSLGQPGSSYEQYF
-,17,TRBJ1-4,TRBV11-2,TRBD1,TGTGCCAGCAGCTTAGCCTCCGGGACAGGGTTTAATGAAAAACTGTTTTTT,CASSLASGTGFNEKLFF
few,13,TRBJ1-5,TRBV27,-,TGTGCCAGCAGTTTATCGGGGCGCCAGCCCCAGCATTTT,CASSLSGRQPQHF
-,18,TRBJ2-5,TRBV21-1,-,TGTGCCAGCAGCAAAGATAGGTTAGGAGACAGGGGTTTGGAGACCCAGTACTTC,CASSKDRLGDRGLETQYF
-,13,TRBJ2-7,TRBV4-2,-,TGTGCCAGCAGCCAAGAAGGAAGGGGGAGGGAGTACTTC,CASSQEGRGREYF
-,15,TRBJ2-1,TRBV9,TRBD2,TGTGCCAGCAGCGGAACGGGACTAGCTAAGGATGAGCAGTTCTTC,CASSGTGLAKDEQFF
-,16,TRBJ2-7,TRBV27,TRBD2,TGTGCCAGCAGTCGCCGGTCCTGGCGGGAGGCCTACGAGCAGTACTTC,CASSRRSWREAYEQYF
-,17,TRBJ1-1,TRBV5-5,-,TGTGCCAGCAGCTTGAATTTTCAGGGGATGGGTTGGACTGAAGCTTTCTTT,CASSLNFQGMGWTEAFF
few,15,TRBJ1-5,TRBV7-8,-,TGTGCCAGCAGTACCAGTGGTTATGGCAATCAGCCCCAGCATTTT,CASSTSGYGNQPQHF
-,15,TRBJ2-7,TRBV4-1,TRBD1,TGCGCCAGCAGCCATACTGAACAGGGGTCCTACGAGCAGTACTTC,CASSHTEQGSYEQYF
-,16,TRBJ1-2,TRBV6-5,TRBD1,TGTGCCAGCAGTTACTCGAAAGGGGGCAGGGACTATGGCTACACCTTC,CASSYSKGGRDYGYTF
-,12,TRBJ1-2,TRBV15,-,TGTGCCACCAGCGGGGGCCCATATGGCTACACCTTC,CATSGGPYGYTF
-,13,TRBJ1-2,TRBV15,-,TGTGCCACCAGCCGGGACACAAACTATGGCTACACCTTC,CATSRDTNYGYTF
-,16,TRBJ2-5,TRBV11-3,TRBD2,TGTGCCAGCAGGTTGGGAGTCTCAGGGACTAGAGAGACCCAGTACTTC,CASRLGVSGTRETQYF
-,15,TRBJ1-4,TRBV6-5,-,TGTGCCAGCAGATATTACAGGGAAGGGGAGGGAAAACTGTTTTTT,CASRYYREGEGKLFF
-,14,TRBJ1-4,TRBV6-1,-,TGTGCCAGCGTCCCAGCCGGGAGTCGTGAAAAACTGTTTTTT,CASVPAGSREKLFF
-,14,TRBJ1-1,TRBV6-1,-,TGTGCCAGCAGTGAACTTGGTCGAGAAACTGAAGCTTTCTTT,CASSELGRETEAFF
-,15,TRBJ1-1,TRBV9,-,TGTGCCAGCAGCCGTGGGGGGGCAGCGAACACTGAAGCTTTCTTT,CASSRGGAANTEAFF
few,15,TRBJ1-2,TRBV19,TRBD1,TGTGCCAGTAGTATAGATCAAGGGGGCAACTATGGCTACACCTTC,CASSIDQGGNYGYTF
-,16,TRBJ2-3,TRBV19,TRBD1,TGTGCCAGTAGTGCAAAGCGCACAGGGGGGATAGGTACGCAGTATTTT,CASSAKRTGGIGTQYF
once,15,TRBJ1-5,TRBV6-4,TRBD1,TGTGCCAGCAGTGCGACAGGGGGCGGCAATCAGCCCCAGCATTTT,CASSATGGGNQPQHF
-,12,TRBJ2-2,TRBV12-3/TRBV12-4,-,TGTGCCAGCAGCACGGGGTCCGGGGAGCTGTTTTTT,CASSTGSGELFF
-,13,TRBJ2-2,TRBV11-1,-,TGTGCCAGCAGCCCTCGACCGAGGGTGGGGCTGTTTTTT,CASSPRPRVGLFF
-,15,TRBJ2-5,TRBV4-1,-,TGCGCCAGCAGCCAAGCAGGGTTGGGGCAAGAGACCCAGTACTTC,CASSQAGLGQETQYF
-,14,TRBJ1-1,TRBV27,TRBD1,TGTGCCAGCAGAGCAGGGGGGCGGTACACTGAAGCTTTCTTT,CASRAGGRYTEAFF
-,15,TRBJ2-5,TRBV10-1,-,TGCGCCAGCAGTGAGAGTCGAGAATACCAAGAGACCCAGTACTTC,CASSESREYQETQYF
-,12,TRBJ1-2,TRBV11-2,-,TGTGCCAGCAGCCATTTTAACTATGGCTACACCTTC,CASSHFNYGYTF
-,12,TRBJ2-3,TRBV30,-,TGTGCCTGGGGCCCAGGCACAGATACGCAGTATTTT,CAWGPGTDTQYF